This passage covers 10 T cell receptor beta chains from one sample sequenced in a study of blood T cell repertoires in COVID-19. Here immunoSEQ multiplex PCR was the method, and the copy in TCRdb shows in-frame clones only, minus some. Counted here are about 190,000 clones, 83% occurring once; the ten biggest clones make up about 6%. Material for sequencing was peripheral blood. These receptors were obtained from a woman in her 40s with acute or convalescent COVID-19.

This clone was seen more than once but under ten times. The V and J genes are TRBV7-2 and TRBJ1-4; D not certain. The CDR3 spans 15 residues. Germline loops: CDR1 SGHTA, CDR2 FQGNSA. Deletions cut 5 bases from V and 0 bases from J, with 10 bases between. DNA of the CDR3: TGTGCCAGCAGCATACAACTAGCAACTAATGAAAAACTGTTTTTT. Its translation: CASSIQLATNEKLFF.

This rearrangement joins TRBV28 to TRBJ1-2, with 9 bases matching TRBD1. The ends lost 11 bases at V and 5 bases at J; junction bases unmatched: 9. Germline V gives CDR1 MDHEN, CDR2 SYDVKM. CDR3 length: 13 amino acids. This CDR3 is CAVGGTGLYGYTF. The CDR3 nucleotides read TGTGCCGTAGGAGGGACAGGGCTTTATGGCTACACCTTC.

V usage is TRBV6-6 and J usage is TRBJ1-1; possibly TRBD1 for D (6 bases). CDR3 length: 16 amino acids. Trimming removed 6 bases at V and 0 bases at J, with 17 bases between. Germline CDR1 is MNHNY and CDR2 is SVGAGI (reference sequence). This CDR3 is CASSEDSPTMNTEAFF. For the CDR3, the DNA is TGTGCCAGCAGCGAGGACAGCCCAACCATGAACACTGAAGCTTTCTTT.

The gene calls are TRBV5-1 and TRBJ2-3; D might be TRBD1 (7 bases). The CDR3 runs 18 residues. CDR1 is SGHRS and CDR2 is YFSETQ in the germline V gene. The V end lost 4 bases, the J end lost 1 base, and 22 bases lay between the germline ends. The chain's CDR3 is CASSLRRGHGGGTDTQYF. DNA for the CDR3: TGCGCCAGCAGCCTTCGGAGGGGGCATGGGGGAGGCACAGATACGCAGTATTTT.

This chain links TRBV11-1 with TRBJ1-4; D remains ambiguous. The CDR3 sequence is 15 residues long. The germline CDR1 and CDR2 sequences are SGHAT and FQDESV (reference sequence). V was pared by 1 base and J by 8 bases, with 14 bases between. The CDR3 sequence: CASSLERGAKEKLFF. CDR3 bases: TGTGCCAGCAGCTTAGAGAGAGGAGCGAAGGAAAAACTGTTTTTT. Variable domain in full (rest from reference TRBV11-1 and TRBJ1-4): EAEVAQSPRYKITEKSQAVAFWCDPISGHATLYWYRQILGQGPELLVQFQDESVVDDSQLPKDRFSAERLKGVDSTLKIQPAELGDSAMYLCASSLERGAKEKLFFGSGTQLSVL.

This clone was seen a few times. The chain combines TRBV11-3 with TRBJ2-2; D call uncertain. Trimming removed 1 base from V and 10 bases from J, with 4 bases in between. This CDR3 is 11 amino acids long. Germline loops: CDR1 SGHNT, CDR2 YENEEA. The CDR3 bases are TGTGCCAGCAGCTTAGTCGTGGAGCTGTTTTTT. As protein: CASSLVVELFF.

The count of this clone is one. The V and J genes are TRBV9 and TRBJ1-1; maybe TRBD1 (5 bases). The CDR3 has 13 amino acids. V gave up 6 bases and J gave up 0 bases, with 9 bases separating them. Germline V gives CDR1 SGDLS, CDR2 YYNGEE. As DNA, the CDR3 is TGTGCCAGCAACGGGGGGATGAACACTGAAGCTTTCTTT. Translated: CASNGGMNTEAFF.

This clone has ten or more counts. J is TRBJ2-1 and V is TRBV27, with a weak D call TRBD2 (6 bases). The V gene's germline CDR1 is MNHEY and CDR2 SMNVEV (reference sequence). V dropped 6 bases and J dropped 3 bases, with 9 bases sitting between them. This CDR3 is 13 amino acids long. The CDR3 spells CASSPSDYNEQFF. DNA of the CDR3: TGTGCCAGCAGCCCTAGCGACTACAATGAGCAGTTCTTC.

This chain connects TRBV27 to TRBJ1-3, with 8 bases lining up with TRBD1. Germline assignment: CDR1 MNHEY and CDR2 SMNVEV (reference sequence). V dropped 6 bases and J dropped 0; count of bases not matched to a gene: 7. The CDR3 runs 16 residues. CDR3 residues: CASRATTGGSGNTIYF. In DNA, the CDR3 is TGTGCCAGCAGAGCAACCACAGGGGGCTCTGGAAACACCATATATTTT.

The chain couples TRBV30 to TRBJ1-6; possible D gene TRBD1, 6 bases. Germline CDR1 is GTSNPN and CDR2 is SVGIG (reference sequence). CDR3 size: 11 residues. Trimming shortened V by 5 bases and J by 14 bases, and 13 bases separated the two germline ends. The CDR3 sequence: CAWALAGALHF. CDR3 DNA sequence: TGTGCCTGGGCCCTTGCAGGGGCCCTCCACTTT.